These 14 T cell receptor beta chains were sequenced from one sample in a study of post-analysis software for immune sequencing data. Study results and caveats: TRBV5-6, TRBV5-1 and TRBV20-1 belonged to a set of about five TRBV segments that were more frequent in patients than controls.

Every TCR beta cDNA library bore unique molecular identifiers. MiXCR, run by TCRdb on the PCR reads, gives a single entry per CDR3 protein. The table records 500,000 to 600,000 distinct CDR3 sequences, roughly 47% of them present only once. These receptors' antigens are unknown. The material sequenced was blood. These receptor sequences come from a girl between 5 and 17 years old with multiple sclerosis.

J is TRBJ2-7 and V is TRBV6-5; 10 positions match TRBD2. J was trimmed by 3 bases and V by 2 bases; bases with no gene match: 4. CDR3 length: 15 amino acids. The germline CDR1 and CDR2 sequences are MNHEY and SVGAGI. CDR3 protein: CASSYKAGGLYEQYF. The CDR3 DNA reads as TGTGCCAGCAGTTACAAAGCGGGAGGGCTCTACGAGCAGTACTTC.

The gene calls are TRBV5-1 and TRBJ2-5, with D perhaps matching TRBD1 or TRBD2 (5 bases each). The J call may not be correct, given that the DNA end is closer to TRBJ2-7. The germline V gene encodes CDR1 SGHRS and CDR2 YFSETQ. The CDR3 consists of 15 residues. CDR3 sequence: CASSPGAGSTYEQYF. In DNA, the CDR3 is TGCGCCAGCAGCCCCGGGGCCGGGTCAACCTACGAGCAGTACTTC.

The chain has TRBV5-1 and TRBJ2-1, with 15 bases matching TRBD2. This CDR3 contains 16 residues. Germline CDR1 SGHRS, CDR2 YFSETQ. V was clipped by 1 base and J by 6 bases; unmatched bases: 2. As DNA, the CDR3 is TGCGCCAGCAGCTTGCCGGGACTAGCGGGAGGCAATGAGCAGTTCTTC. It yields the protein CASSLPGLAGGNEQFF.

This clonotype is a singleton in its sample. This chain joins TRBV20-1 and TRBJ1-1; 7 nucleotides line up with TRBD1. Per germline, CDR1 DFQATT and CDR2 SNEGSKA (reference sequence). CDR3 size: 13 residues. The trim removed 6 bases at V and 9 bases at J, leaving 13 bases unmatched. The CDR3 protein is CSAPTGKGTKAFF. CDR3 DNA sequence: TGCAGTGCCCCGACAGGGAAGGGGACAAAAGCTTTCTTT.

This clonotype was counted between two and nine times. Written as DNA, the CDR3 is TGCGCCAGCAGCCAAAACTTCGGCAGGGGGATTTATGGCTACACCTTC. Its translation: CASSQNFGRGIYGYTF. This chain joins TRBV4-1 and TRBJ1-2, with TRBD1 matching over 7 bases. The junction had 11 bases not matched to a gene; V was cut back by 2 bases and J by 5 bases. The CDR3 spans 16 residues. Germline V lookup: CDR1 MGHRA, CDR2 YSYEKL.

This rearrangement joins TRBV4-2 to TRBJ2-5, with D perhaps given as TRBD1 or TRBD2 (5 bases each). This CDR3 is 16 amino acids long. V dropped 4 bases and J dropped 2 bases, with 17 bases sitting between them. The germline V gene encodes CDR1 LGHNA and CDR2 YNFKEQ. The CDR3 protein is CASSRGAGRKQETQYF. In nucleotides, the CDR3 is TGTGCCAGCAGCCGAGGGGCAGGGAGAAAACAAGAGACCCAGTACTTC.

The chain recombines TRBV12-3 or TRBV12-4 with TRBJ2-5; 7 positions match TRBD2. The CDR3 totals 13 residues. Germline trimming cut 2 bases from V and 5 bases from J; bases unmatched to any gene: 2. In DNA, the CDR3 is TGTGCCAGCAGTTTACGGGGGGTGGAGACCCAGTACTTC. It codes for CASSLRGVETQYF.

The chain links TRBV12-3 or TRBV12-4 to TRBJ1-1; tentatively, D is TRBD1 (5 bases). CDR3 size: 13 residues. V was clipped by 6 bases and J by 5 bases, with 13 bases between them. The CDR3 loop reads CASRVTERTEAFF. The CDR3, as DNA: TGTGCCAGCAGGGTGACAGAACGGACTGAAGCTTTCTTT.

In regard to this clonotype: Compared with germline, one end of the junction differs, possibly owing to a read error. The gene calls are TRBV5-1 and TRBJ2-7, with D tentatively TRBD2 (6 bases). Germline V gene lookup returns CDR1 SGHRS and CDR2 YFSETQ. This CDR3 has 16 amino acids. The CDR3 sequence is CAGSLGGRPSSYEQYF. In DNA, the CDR3 is TGCGCCGGCAGCTTGGGGGGTCGGCCGAGCTCCTACGAGCAGTACTTC.

V usage is TRBV5-1 and J usage is TRBJ1-1; 7 nucleotides agree with TRBD1. Trimming cost V 0 bases and J 4 bases; bases outside gene matches: 9. Germline V CDR1 and CDR2: SGHRS, YFSETQ. This CDR3 has 16 amino acids. The DNA of the CDR3 is TGCGCCAGCAGCTTGGGTCTGCAGCGGACAGGCACTGAAGCTTTCTTT. This encodes CASSLGLQRTGTEAFF.

This clonotype has more than one count but fewer than ten. J is TRBJ1-2 and V is TRBV6-2 or TRBV6-3; D may be TRBD1 (6 bases). This CDR3 comprises 13 residues. Trimming took off 5 bases at V and 2 bases at J, with 9 bases between the two ends. The germline gives CDR1 MNHEY, CDR2 SVGEGT. The CDR3 here is CASSVQGNYGYTF. The CDR3 nucleotides read TGTGCCAGCAGTGTCCAGGGGAACTATGGCTACACCTTC.

This clonotype was seen only a few times. This chain uses TRBV10-2 with TRBJ2-5; 12 nucleotides match TRBD2. This CDR3 is built from 15 residues. Per germline, CDR1 WSHSY and CDR2 SAAADI. Unmatched junction bases numbered 7, after V lost 6 bases and J lost 5 bases. The CDR3 here is CASSWTSGDRETQYF. CDR3 nucleotide sequence: TGCGCCAGCAGCTGGACTAGCGGGGACAGGGAGACCCAGTACTTC.

The rearrangement joins TRBV24-1 to TRBJ2-1; D unclear. Germline assignment: CDR1 KGHDR and CDR2 SFDVKD. V dropped 6 bases and J dropped 2 bases, with 10 bases sitting between them. This CDR3 spans 14 amino acids. The CDR3 region has the DNA TGTGCCACCAGTAACGAGCGAGCCTACAATGAGCAGTTCTTC. Protein sequence: CATSNERAYNEQFF.

The chain has TRBV6-1 and TRBJ2-1; 7 bases line up with TRBD1. V gave up 6 bases and J gave up 0 bases; unmatched junction bases: 5. This CDR3 spans 15 amino acids. CDR1 and CDR2 (germline): MNHNS, SASEGT. The CDR3 loop reads CASRGQTFSYNEQFF. The CDR3 coding sequence is TGTGCCAGCAGGGGACAGACATTCTCCTACAATGAGCAGTTCTTC.